This record covers a single T cell receptor beta chain. In this sample, this clonotype turned up a few times. Its cognate antigen has yet to be identified. Base qualities were left out, and no much larger clone turns up one base away. The data were taken from a study of blood T cells in healthy people across ages (dated by TCRdb to the mid-2010s). General notes on the study: In model experiments, roughly one uniquely barcoded TCR beta cDNA molecule per two T cells was captured by template switching. To avoid experimental bias, donors of different ages were distributed randomly across sequencing lanes. To track age-related changes in TCR beta repertoire diversity, the study relied on deep sequencing normalized with unique cDNA molecular identifiers. The donors were divided into four age groups: young (average 16 years), middle-aged (about 40), aged (approximately 62) and long-lived (roughly 88). Using the same blood draw, the study looked at two additional independent replicas of 1 million unique cDNA reads for two donors, one aged 18 to 30 and the other aged 80 or older.

General findings and caveats noted by the study authors: There was a strong correlation between observed TCR beta diversity and the percentage of naive T cells measured by flow cytometry. Estimates of total diversity based on one million sequenced T cells were regarded as lower bounds and as underestimates. Compared with the aged group, the long-lived group had more naive CD4+ T cells, fewer expanded clones and increased TCR diversity, a pattern suggesting age selection. Donor CMV infection status was unknown, potentially confounding age-related changes in expanded clonotypes. Conclusive comparison of naive and antigen-experienced compartments was prevented by the profiling of bulk unsorted PBMCs. Observed TCR beta diversity per million T cells fell roughly linearly with age, and a significant reduction was already apparent by age roughly 41.

From a lookup of the germline V gene (reference sequence), CDR1 and CDR2 are DFQATT and SNEGSKA. Including cysteine and phenylalanine, the CDR3 has 15 amino acids. Only CDR3 DNA is held: 45 bases, read in frame from base 1. V gives up 0 bases and J gives up 1 base, and the segment between their germline ends measures 10 bases. The protocol used for the library was 5' RACE. Sequencing used an Illumina HiSeq 2500. The second PCR ran for about 6 to 12 cycles and used a J-beta primer mix along with a sample-barcoded 5' primer. Each TCR beta cDNA molecule received a unique molecular identifier from a template-switch 5' adaptor carrying 12 random nucleotides. At least 2.5 million CDR3-containing paired-end reads were obtained from each sample. All of the RNA was converted into first-strand cDNA using the Mint cDNA synthesis kit, with a TRBC-specific oligonucleotide serving as the primer. Following uracil-DNA glycosylase treatment, all cDNA underwent a first 18-cycle PCR with the universal primers M1SS and BC2_uni_R. The study's processing was this. Each sample was normalized by randomly selecting 1 million high-quality reads, each carrying a distinct molecular identifier. Instead of being binned into consensus sequences, reads that shared molecular identifiers were thrown out. MiTCR, set to a Q25 quality threshold and the strictest error-elimination algorithm, was used for CDR3 identification, clonotype clustering and error correction. A nonparametric unseen species model with Euler transformation was used to estimate lower-bound total TCR beta diversity. The raw public data were reprocessed by TCRdb itself: fastp quality trimming at Q25, MiXCR clonotype calling, in-frame beta chains only. Every CDR3 protein is listed once, alongside the most common genes and DNA of its rows. The V and J calls and clone size come from TCRdb's table, not from the authors' own analysis. The sample table shows under 2 million distinct CDR3 sequences, and about 31% are seen once. Together, the top ten hold approximately 11% of the sample.

The 40 or so donors, aged roughly 6 to 90 years, were systemically healthy Caucasian individuals from Russia. Each donor gave about 9.7 milliliters of peripheral blood, drawn into EDTA-treated Vacutainer tubes. PBMCs were isolated by Ficoll-Paque density-gradient centrifugation, with at least 6 million obtained per sample. Trizol reagent was used to extract total RNA from PBMCs, with at least 6 micrograms per sample. The percentages of naive CD45RAhigh/CD27high T cells were determined by flow cytometry on a PBMC aliquot from every donor. This TCR derives from a woman aged 25-40 years in good health. Specimen: blood. The rearrangement combines TRBV20-1 with TRBJ2-1; a tentative D match to TRBD1 spans 6 bases. The base sequence is TGCAGTGCTAGAGAGTGGACAGATTCCTACAATGAGCAGTTCTTC. It encodes CSAREWTDSYNEQFF.